The entry below gives a single T cell receptor (beta chain) sequence along with its context. What it recognizes is unknown. This entry comes from a study of cytomegalovirus exposure and HLA in healthy donors. Study background: The roughly 110 validation repertoires were reported in a later analysis to have been generated on the same platform as the approximately 600 first-cohort repertoires.

Only in-frame clones appear in the TCRdb table, and some are missing; sequencing was by immunoSEQ multiplex PCR. Of approximately 200,000 clones in the sample, about 81% were seen once. General observations from the study: The study put about 180 TCR beta chains on its list as cytomegalovirus-associated. In vitro confirmation showed three CMV-associated chains to be CMV antigen specific.

V gave up 1 base and J gave up 7 bases, with 11 bases separating them. CDR1 is KGHSH, CDR2 LQKENI, per germline. The CDR3 totals 15 residues. The roughly 120-subject validation cohort, separate from the approximately 630-subject first cohort, included the donors. The sequence was obtained from a woman in her 30s in good health and CMV-seronegative. The V and J genes are TRBV18 and TRBJ1-6; D not resolved. The sequenced material came from PBMCs. Here the CDR3 reads CASSPRAESNSPLHF. The CDR3 region has the DNA TGTGCCAGCTCACCACGGGCAGAATCAAATTCACCCCTCCACTTT.